The present T cell receptor beta chain was sequenced within a study of shared clonotypes between healthy human individuals. The V gene lost 5 bases and the J gene lost 7 bases, with 9 bases spanning the gap. The CDR3 is made up of 11 amino acids. Germline assignment: CDR1 GTSNPN and CDR2 SVGIG (reference sequence). With respect to this clone: Its antigen is as yet unknown.

TCRdb's copy holds only in-frame clones and misses some; the assay was immunoSEQ multiplex PCR. This table has about 2 million clones, roughly 96% appearing once. Study-wide results and limits: Sequencing depth was expected to affect clonotype sharing among donors. The sole specimen, blood, was sampled, and tissue repertoires likely differ.

J is TRBJ1-3 and V is TRBV30; D remains ambiguous. The receptor's source is a man aged 18-30 years in good health. The source material was naive CD4+ T cells sorted from blood. Subset described: CD45RA+ positively selected. The CDR3 loop reads CAWGVRNTIYF. The CDR3 DNA sequence: TGTGCCTGGGGGGTACGGAACACCATATATTTT.